The 10 T cell receptor beta chains presented below share a single source sample, sequenced in a study of blood T cell repertoires in COVID-19. Data came from immunoSEQ multiplex PCR; TCRdb stores just in-frame clones and leaves some out. The profile covers 220,000 or so clones, with 82% appearing a single time and about 3.8% taken by the ten largest. Sequenced input: peripheral blood. The receptor source for this set is a woman over 75 with acute or convalescent COVID-19.

The CDR3 here is CAIRAGQGGSPLHF. The CDR3, as DNA: TGTGCCATCAGGGCCGGACAGGGAGGGTCACCCCTCCACTTT. The genes are TRBV10-3 and TRBJ1-6, with 8 bases matching TRBD1. Germline V CDR1 and CDR2: ENHRY, SYGVKD. Germline trimming cut 6 bases from V and 10 bases from J; bases unmatched to any gene: 8. CDR3 length: 14 amino acids.

This rearrangement joins TRBV18 to TRBJ2-3; tentatively, D is TRBD2 (6 bases). This CDR3 region has 17 residues. V lost 0 bases and J lost 2, with 15 bases in between. Per the germline V gene, CDR1 is KGHSH and CDR2 is LQKENI. The CDR3 spells CASSPPVGRRNTDTQYF. In DNA form, the CDR3 reads TGTGCCAGCTCACCACCGGTAGGGAGGAGGAACACAGATACGCAGTATTTT.

This clone was seen a few times. The chain couples TRBV23-1 to TRBJ1-2; D might be TRBD1 (5 bases). TRBV23-1 is an ORF, and what it does is uncertain. CDR3 length: 16 residues. Trimming removed 4 bases at V and 5 bases at J, with 20 bases between. The CDR3 spells CASSRPGTPGPYGYTF. DNA for the CDR3: TGCGCCAGCAGTCGCCCTGGGACTCCGGGCCCATATGGCTACACCTTC.

As for this clone: Within the sample, other DNA sequences also encode this same CDR3. The chain combines TRBV2 with TRBJ1-5, with 9 bases aligning to TRBD1. There are 14 residues in the CDR3. CDR1 is SNHLY and CDR2 is FYNNEI in the germline V gene. Trimming cost V 6 bases and J 2 bases; bases outside gene matches: 2. The DNA of the CDR3 is TGTGCCAGCAGCGACAGGGGGGGCAATCAGCCCCAGCATTTT. This sequence encodes CASSDRGGNQPQHF.

This chain connects TRBV6-5 to TRBJ1-1; D may be TRBD1 (5 bases). The CDR3 loop spans 13 amino acids. Germline V CDR1 and CDR2: MNHEY, SVGAGI. Between the trimmed V and J ends, which lost 5 bases and 3 bases, there was a span of 10 bases. CDR3 loop: CASSIQEYTEAFF. The CDR3 region has the DNA TGTGCCAGCAGTATACAGGAATACACTGAAGCTTTCTTT.

This clone was counted only a few times. The chain is built from TRBV6-6 and TRBJ2-4; D ambiguous. The CDR3 loop spans 14 amino acids. From germline, CDR1 is MNHNY and CDR2 SVGAGI (reference sequence). V was pared by 0 bases and J by 12 bases, with 15 bases between. The CDR3 sequence is CASSYSSQVQTQYF. As DNA, the CDR3 is TGTGCCAGCAGTTACTCGAGTCAAGTCCAAACTCAGTACTTC.

The V and J genes are TRBV7-9 and TRBJ2-7, with D unclear. Trimming took off 0 bases at V and 2 bases at J, with 11 bases between the two ends. The length of the CDR3 is 15 residues. Germline CDR1 is SEHNR and CDR2 is FQNEAQ (reference sequence). The CDR3 reads CASSLAYQSTYEQYF. The CDR3 bases are TGTGCCAGCAGCTTAGCGTATCAGTCCACCTACGAGCAGTACTTC.

The chain recombines TRBV19 with TRBJ2-3; the match to TRBD1 covers 11 bases. This CDR3 has 13 amino acids. Germline CDR1 and CDR2: LNHDA and SQIVND (reference sequence). After removal of 8 bases from V and 6 bases from J, the junction contained 4 bases not matched to a gene. The CDR3 here is CASGGTGGDTQYF. The CDR3 nucleotides are TGTGCCAGTGGGGGGACAGGGGGTGATACGCAGTATTTT.

This sequence joins TRBV6-4 and TRBJ2-3; possible D gene TRBD1, 7 bases. Germline V lookup: CDR1 MRHNA, CDR2 SNTAGT. V was pared by 2 bases and J by 5 bases, with 11 bases between. The CDR3 is made up of 14 amino acids. This CDR3 is CASSDGGGLDTQYF. The CDR3 DNA reads TGTGCCAGCAGTGACGGAGGGGGCCTAGATACGCAGTATTTT.

The chain links TRBV7-8 to TRBJ2-4; TRBD1 aligns across 7 bases. CDR1 is SGHVS, CDR2 FQNEAQ, per germline. The CDR3 loop spans 18 amino acids. The junction had 12 bases not matched to a gene; V was cut back by 2 bases and J by 2 bases. DNA of the CDR3: TGTGCCAGCAGCTTACCAAAACAGGGGCCGGGATCCAAAAACATTCAGTACTTC. Amino acid sequence: CASSLPKQGPGSKNIQYF. The full variable domain, its missing parts supplied by reference TRBV7-8 and TRBJ2-4, is GAGVSQSPRYKVAKRGQDVALRCDPISGHVSLFWYQQALGQGPEFLTYFQNEAQLDKSGLPSDRFFAERPEGSVSTLKIQRTQQEDSAVYLCASSLPKQGPGSKNIQYFGAGTRLSVL.